Shown below are 11 T cell receptor beta chains from a single sample sequenced in a study of blood T cell repertoires in COVID-19. Data came from immunoSEQ multiplex PCR; TCRdb stores just in-frame clones and leaves some out. Among hundreds of thousands of clones, 88% were seen once, and the ten largest hold 0.7%. Source material: peripheral blood. These receptors all come from a human donor in a cohort sampled during active COVID-19.

This chain links TRBV4-1 with TRBJ2-5; TRBD2 is a possible D gene (5 bases). The V end was cut by 4 bases, the J end by 4 bases, with 19 bases between. Per germline, CDR1 MGHRA and CDR2 YSYEKL. This CDR3 spans 16 amino acids. In DNA form, the CDR3 reads TGCGCCAGCAGCCGCCTCGCCGGGGAGAGGACAGAGACCCAGTACTTC. Protein: CASSRLAGERTETQYF.

V and J are TRBV28 and TRBJ2-7; the D gene is possibly TRBD2 (6 bases). The CDR3 totals 13 residues. The germline V and J ends were trimmed by 10 bases and 2 bases, with 15 bases remaining between them. Germline V gene lookup returns CDR1 MDHEN and CDR2 SYDVKM. The CDR3 sequence is CATKDPGAYEQYF. The DNA of the CDR3 is TGTGCCACCAAGGACCCGGGGGCCTACGAGCAGTACTTC.

V is TRBV3-1 (or the pseudogene TRBV3-2) and J is TRBJ2-7, with no clear D. Germline V gives CDR1 LGHDT, CDR2 YNNKEL (reference sequence). The ends were cut back, 5 bases at V and 5 bases at J, with 19 bases in the middle. The CDR3 is made up of 15 amino acids. In DNA, the CDR3 is TGTGCCAGCAGCAGCCAAGCCCTCTCCCCCAACGAGCAGTACTTC. Translating it yields CASSSQALSPNEQYF.

This clone is a singleton in its sample. The rearrangement links TRBV7-8 to TRBJ2-7; 10 nucleotides agree with TRBD2. Germline CDR1 SGHVS, CDR2 FQNEAQ. The V gene end was trimmed by 4 bases and the J gene end by 0 bases; junction bases not matched to a gene: 3. This CDR3 spans 15 amino acids. CDR3 in DNA: TGTGCCAGCAGCTCAAGGACTAGCGGCTCCTACGAGCAGTACTTC. This sequence encodes CASSSRTSGSYEQYF.

V gene TRBV5-1 combines with J gene TRBJ1-4, with 10 bases identical to TRBD1. With V trimmed by 2 bases and J by 6 bases, 1 base remained unmatched. The CDR3 spans 14 residues. The germline V gene encodes CDR1 SGHRS and CDR2 YFSETQ. DNA for the CDR3: TGCGCCAGCAGCTTCGGGACAGGGGATGAAAAACTGTTTTTT. Amino acid sequence: CASSFGTGDEKLFF.

The chain is built from TRBV7-3 and TRBJ2-7; 12 positions match TRBD2. The germline V gene encodes CDR1 SGHTA and CDR2 FQGTGA. This CDR3 region has 15 residues. The trim removed 3 bases at V and 2 bases at J, leaving 2 bases unmatched. DNA for the CDR3: TGTGCCAGCAGCTTGACTAGCGGGAGCGCCTACGAGCAGTACTTC. This codes for CASSLTSGSAYEQYF.

The chain uses TRBV6-2 or TRBV6-3 and TRBJ2-2; 13 bases are shared with TRBD2. Germline V gene lookup returns CDR1 MNHEY and CDR2 SVGEGT. V was clipped by 6 bases and J by 6 bases; unmatched bases: 7. The CDR3 length is 16 residues. CDR3 sequence reads: CASSPLAGGPSGELFF. For the CDR3, the DNA is TGTGCCAGCAGCCCACTAGCGGGGGGGCCCTCCGGGGAGCTGTTTTTT.

The CDR3 DNA reads as TGTGCCAGCAGCCGGACTAGCGGGGGGCAGAGCTCCTACAATGAGCAGTTCTTC. Residues: CASSRTSGGQSSYNEQFF. The J gene is TRBJ2-1, the V gene TRBV7-2; 14 bases are a match to TRBD2. The CDR3 is 18 residues long. The germline V gene encodes CDR1 SGHTA and CDR2 FQGNSA. With V trimmed by 5 bases and J by 0 bases, 6 bases remained unmatched. The full variable domain, with the rest looked up from reference TRBV7-2 and TRBJ2-1, is GAGVSQSPSNKVTEKGKDVELRCDPISGHTALYWYRQSLGQGLEFLIYFQGNSAPDKSGLPSDRFSAERTGGSVSTLTIQRTQQEDSAVYLCASSRTSGGQSSYNEQFFGPGTRLTVL.

There are a few counts of this clone. The chain couples TRBV27 to TRBJ1-3; D possibly corresponds to TRBD1 (5 bases). Germline lookup yields CDR1 MNHEY and CDR2 SMNVEV (reference sequence). V lost 4 bases, J lost 2 bases, and 12 bases lay in between. The CDR3 extends over 15 amino acids. The CDR3 DNA reads TGTGCCAGCAGTTCCCTTTGGGGGGCTGGAAACACCATATATTTT. Its translation: CASSSLWGAGNTIYF.

This clone showed up just a few times. This chain uses TRBV7-2 with TRBJ2-2, with D possibly TRBD2 on 6 matching bases. The V end lost 5 bases, the J end lost 7 bases, and 11 bases lay between the germline ends. Looked up from germline, CDR1 is SGHTA and CDR2 is FQGNSA. The CDR3 extends over 13 amino acids. CDR3 amino acids: CASSRGWGGELFF. CDR3 coding DNA: TGTGCCAGCAGCCGGGGGTGGGGCGGGGAGCTGTTTTTT.

CDR3 nucleotide sequence: TGTGCCACCAGTGTTTCGGCTAACTATGGCTACACCTTC. Amino acid sequence: CATSVSANYGYTF. This rearrangement joins TRBV24-1 to TRBJ1-2, with D hard to call. V lost 5 bases, J lost 0 bases, and 6 bases lay in between. There are 13 residues in the CDR3. The germline CDR1 and CDR2 sequences are KGHDR and SFDVKD.